What follows are 17 T cell receptor beta chains derived from one specimen sequenced in a study of Ad26.COV2.S vaccination and SARS-CoV-2 variants (dated by TCRdb to the early 2020s). The sample's treatment or condition label, decoded: some 20 received Ad26.COV2.S at low or high dose, single or two shots; roughly five received placebo; per-sample allocation not given. Repertoires of vaccine and placebo recipients were sequenced from samples taken on day 63 after the first injection. Libraries were made using the immunoSEQ multiplex PCR assay. This immuneACCESS table, as held by TCRdb, lists in-frame sequences with V and J called but not all clones. Of the missing ones, under half trace to an unresolved V gene in checked studies; the others have no known cause. The sample table lists some 370,000 clones, roughly 80% of them with a count of one. The ten largest clonotypes hold around 7.4% of the sample.

Sequencing used peripheral blood, obtained in a trial of Ad26.COV2.S vaccine versus placebo. These receptors were taken from a person between 18 and 65 years old who received the Ad26.COV2.S COVID-19 vaccine or a placebo.

This chain links TRBV5-4 with TRBJ1-2; the D is unclear. Germline V gene lookup returns CDR1 SGHNT and CDR2 YYREEE (reference sequence). The V end lost 4 bases, the J end lost 1 base, and 11 bases lay between the germline ends. The CDR3 covers 14 residues. CDR3 in DNA: TGTGCCAGCAGCGGACGGATGTTTAACTATGGCTACACCTTC. Its translation is CASSGRMFNYGYTF.

V is TRBV5-1 and J is TRBJ1-4; D uncertain. The length of the CDR3 is 16 residues. The V gene's germline CDR1 is SGHRS and CDR2 YFSETQ. Trimming removed 0 bases from V and 8 bases from J, with 17 bases in between. The CDR3 bases are TGCGCCAGCAGCTTGGAAGGGTCTCGGCAGTTCGAAAAACTGTTTTTT. As protein: CASSLEGSRQFEKLFF.

The J gene is TRBJ2-2, the V gene TRBV5-4; 11 bases are a match to TRBD2. V gave up 3 bases and J gave up 7 bases; unmatched junction bases: 5. This CDR3 contains 15 residues. The germline gives CDR1 SGHNT, CDR2 YYREEE (reference sequence). The CDR3 sequence is CASSWPGLADGELFF. CDR3 sequence (DNA): TGTGCCAGCAGCTGGCCGGGACTAGCGGACGGGGAGCTGTTTTTT.

This sequence joins TRBV4-2 and TRBJ1-1, with a possible D match to TRBD1 (5 bases). The CDR3 spans 15 residues. Germline assignment: CDR1 LGHNA and CDR2 YNFKEQ. Trimming removed 1 base at V and 3 bases at J, with 12 bases between. The DNA of the CDR3 is TGTGCCAGCAGCCAAGTAGGGACTGGGGACACTGAAGCTTTCTTT. It specifies CASSQVGTGDTEAFF.

The chain employs TRBV27 and TRBJ2-5; 9 positions agree with TRBD1. V shed 4 bases and J 5 bases; nucleotides not matched to a gene: 14. The germline gives CDR1 MNHEY, CDR2 SMNVEV (reference sequence). The CDR3 extends over 17 amino acids. In nucleotides, the CDR3 is TGTGCCAGCAGTTCGCCTAAAAACAACAGGGGGCATGAGACCCAGTACTTC. Protein: CASSSPKNNRGHETQYF.

This chain's CDR3 is CASSDSIGYGYTF. CDR3 sequence (DNA): TGTGCCAGCAGTGACTCCATTGGATATGGCTACACCTTC. The V gene is TRBV6-4, the J gene TRBJ1-2, with D unclear. Germline lookup yields CDR1 MRHNA and CDR2 SNTAGT. The CDR3 contains 13 residues. Trimming took 0 bases from V and 5 from J, leaving 7 bases between them.

The rearrangement joins TRBV29-1 to TRBJ1-2, with D hard to call. CDR3 size: 11 residues. Trimming shortened V by 7 bases and J by 7 bases, and 13 bases separated the two germline ends. Germline CDR1 SQVTM, CDR2 ANQGSEA. The CDR3, as DNA: TGCAGCGCTGCCCTCCCGGGTGGCTACACCTTC. It specifies CSAALPGGYTF.

The V gene is TRBV2, the J gene TRBJ2-3; possible D gene TRBD1, 5 bases. The CDR3 runs to 16 residues. CDR1 and CDR2 from the germline V gene are SNHLY and FYNNEI. V dropped 3 bases and J dropped 2 bases, with 15 bases sitting between them. CDR3 DNA sequence: TGTGCCAGCAGTGAGGGTACAGGCCCTTCCACAGATACGCAGTATTTT. Translating gives CASSEGTGPSTDTQYF.

The count of this clone is one. The V and J genes are TRBV7-2 and TRBJ2-3; TRBD1 might be the D (5 bases). V was trimmed by 2 bases and J by 2 bases, leaving 8 bases between them. The CDR3 contains 14 residues. Germline lookup yields CDR1 SGHTA and CDR2 FQGNSA. The CDR3, as DNA: TGTGCCAGCAGCTTACAGGGTTCCACAGATACGCAGTATTTT. Protein product: CASSLQGSTDTQYF.

Concerning this clone itself: The sample carries other DNA sequences with the same CDR3. The gene calls are TRBV18 and TRBJ1-5, with D possibly matching TRBD1 (6 bases). Deletions cut 3 bases from V and 5 bases from J, with 11 bases between. Germline assignment: CDR1 KGHSH and CDR2 LQKENI. This CDR3 spans 14 amino acids. CDR3 sequence: CASSPSGGDQPQHF. CDR3 coding DNA: TGTGCCAGCTCACCCTCGGGGGGCGATCAGCCCCAGCATTTT. Full variable domain (outside the CDR3, taken from reference TRBV18 and TRBJ1-5): NAGVMQNPRHLVRRRGQEARLRCSPMKGHSHVYWYRQLPEEGLKFMVYLQKENIIDESGMPKERFSAEFPKEGPSILRIQQVVRGDSAAYFCASSPSGGDQPQHFGDGTRLSIL.

CDR3 sequence: CASNEPTSGSPNNEQYF. The CDR3 nucleotides are TGCGCCAGCAATGAGCCGACTAGCGGGAGTCCTAACAACGAGCAGTACTTC. The V and J genes are TRBV5-1 and TRBJ2-7, with 12 positions matching TRBD2. J gave up 5 bases and V 6 bases, and 15 bases lay outside the gene matches. This CDR3 contains 17 residues. CDR1 and CDR2 from the germline V gene are SGHRS and YFSETQ.

The V call is TRBV5-1, the J call TRBJ1-1; D gene uncertain. Germline V gives CDR1 SGHRS, CDR2 YFSETQ. Between the trimmed V and J ends, which lost 0 bases and 6 bases, there was a span of 15 bases. There are 15 residues in the CDR3. CDR3 region: CASSLEDGFTAEAFF. The CDR3 DNA reads TGCGCCAGCAGCTTGGAGGATGGTTTTACGGCTGAAGCTTTCTTT. Looking up the rest from reference TRBV5-1 and TRBJ1-1 gives the full variable domain: KAGVTQTPRYLIKTRGQQVTLSCSPISGHRSVSWYQQTPGQGLQFLFEYFSETQRNKGNFPGRFSGRQFSNSRSEMNVSTLELGDSALYLCASSLEDGFTAEAFFGQGTRLTVV.

This clone came up once. The chain carries TRBV6-1 and TRBJ1-2; D remains ambiguous. The germline CDR1 and CDR2 sequences are MNHNS and SASEGT. The germline V and J ends were trimmed by 1 base and 3 bases, with 6 bases remaining between them. The CDR3 has 13 amino acids. Here the CDR3 DNA reads TGTGCCAGCAGTGAAGTAAGGTACTATGGCTACACCTTC. Translated, it gives CASSEVRYYGYTF.

CDR3 in amino acids: CASSPVQGDNTQYF. The DNA of the CDR3 is TGTGCCAGCAGCCCAGTGCAGGGGGACAATACGCAGTATTTT. The chain recombines TRBV3-1 (or the pseudogene TRBV3-2) with TRBJ2-3; 7 bases line up with TRBD1. Germline CDR1 and CDR2: LGHDT and YNNKEL (reference sequence). CDR3 size: 14 residues. Trimming removed 4 bases from V and 7 bases from J; junction bases left unmatched: 8.

This clone has a single count. The rearrangement links TRBV5-5 to TRBJ2-7; 9 bases match TRBD1. The V gene's germline CDR1 is SGHKS and CDR2 YYEKEE (reference sequence). With 4 bases clipped from V and 7 bases from J, the junction kept 9 bases outside the gene matches. CDR3 size: 14 residues. The CDR3 region has the DNA TGTGCCAGCAGCCAGGGACAGGGCCCGGGGGAGCAGTACTTC. Protein product: CASSQGQGPGEQYF.

J is TRBJ1-3 and V is TRBV3-1 (or the pseudogene TRBV3-2); D is uncertain. The CDR3 has 15 residues. Germline CDR1 reads LGHDT; CDR2 reads YNNKEL (reference sequence). V lost 0 bases and J 2 bases, leaving 8 bases between the germline ends. The CDR3 sequence is CASSQDPQPGNTIYF. In DNA form, the CDR3 reads TGTGCCAGCAGCCAAGATCCACAGCCTGGAAACACCATATATTTT.

A note on this clone: This specimen includes other DNA sequences encoding the same CDR3. The rearrangement joins TRBV5-1 to TRBJ2-3, with D possibly matching TRBD2 (5 bases). Germline values: CDR1 SGHRS, CDR2 YFSETQ. The V end lost 0 bases, the J end lost 2 bases, and 7 bases lay between the germline ends. CDR3 length equals 14 residues. The CDR3, as DNA: TGCGCCAGCAGCTTGGAGCGGCCCACAGATACGCAGTATTTT. Translated: CASSLERPTDTQYF.